The present TCR beta chain was sequenced within a study of OX40 agonist ivuxolimab in advanced cancers. Overall study: Recorded diagnoses for dose-escalation patients were hepatocellular carcinoma, melanoma, renal cell or head and neck cancer. Averaging about 60 years in age, with a range of roughly 20 to 79, the cohort was around 87% male.

The CDR3 has 15 residues. CDR1 SGHRS and CDR2 YFSETQ come from the germline V gene. Trimming removed 4 bases from V and 5 bases from J; junction bases left unmatched: 6. Whole-study findings and limits: Also present in some nonresponders was a low level of normalized T-cell clonal expansion. Among T cells, CD8+ cells averaged more expanded clones than CD4+ cells.

Turning to this clone: Its antigen is undetermined.

Assay used: immunoSEQ multiplex PCR; TCRdb lists only in-frame clones, some missing. The table lists 30,000 to 45,000 clones, approximately 87% of them singletons. The rearrangement uses TRBV5-1 and TRBJ1-4, with TRBD1 matching 9 bases. The sequencing here drew on CD4+ or CD8+ T cells sorted from blood, taken in a trial of the OX40 agonist ivuxolimab. The sequence derives from an adult with an advanced solid tumor such as melanoma, head and neck, liver or kidney cancer. The CDR3: CASSPPGTGNEKLFF. CDR3 DNA sequence: TGCGCCAGCAGCCCGCCTGGGACAGGGAATGAAAAACTGTTTTTT.